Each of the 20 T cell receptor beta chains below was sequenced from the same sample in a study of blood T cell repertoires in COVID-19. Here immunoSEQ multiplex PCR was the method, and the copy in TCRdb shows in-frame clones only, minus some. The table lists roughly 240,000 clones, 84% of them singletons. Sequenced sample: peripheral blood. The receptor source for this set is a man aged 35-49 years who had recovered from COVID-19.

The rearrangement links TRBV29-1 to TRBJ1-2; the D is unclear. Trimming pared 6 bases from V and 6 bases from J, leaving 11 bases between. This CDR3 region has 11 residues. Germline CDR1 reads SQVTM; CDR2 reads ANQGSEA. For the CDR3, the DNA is TGCAGCGTCAATTATTCGGATGGCTACACCTTC. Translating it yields CSVNYSDGYTF.

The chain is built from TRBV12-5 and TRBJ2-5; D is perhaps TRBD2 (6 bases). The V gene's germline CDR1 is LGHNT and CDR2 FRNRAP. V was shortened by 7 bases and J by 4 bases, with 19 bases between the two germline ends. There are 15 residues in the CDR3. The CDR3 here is CASAGPNPGVETQYF. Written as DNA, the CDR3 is TGTGCTAGTGCGGGGCCTAACCCGGGAGTAGAGACCCAGTACTTC. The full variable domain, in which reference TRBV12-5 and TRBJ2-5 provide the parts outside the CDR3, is DARVTQTPRHKVTEMGQEVTMRCQPILGHNTVFWYRQTMMQGLELLAYFRNRAPLDDSGMPKDRFSAEMPDATLATLKIQPSEPRDSAVYFCASAGPNPGVETQYFGPGTRLLVL.

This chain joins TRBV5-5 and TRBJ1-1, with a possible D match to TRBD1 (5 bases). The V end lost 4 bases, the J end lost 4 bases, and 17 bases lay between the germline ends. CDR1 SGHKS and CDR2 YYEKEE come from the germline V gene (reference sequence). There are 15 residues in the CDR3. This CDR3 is CASSLGLQGSTEAFF. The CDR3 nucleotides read TGTGCCAGCAGCCTTGGGCTTCAGGGTTCCACTGAAGCTTTCTTT. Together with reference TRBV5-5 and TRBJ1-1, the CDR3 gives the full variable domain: DAGVTQSPTHLIKTRGQQVTLRCSPISGHKSVSWYQQVLGQGPQFIFQYYEKEERGRGNFPDRFSARQFPNYSSELNVNALLLGDSALYLCASSLGLQGSTEAFFGQGTRLTVV.

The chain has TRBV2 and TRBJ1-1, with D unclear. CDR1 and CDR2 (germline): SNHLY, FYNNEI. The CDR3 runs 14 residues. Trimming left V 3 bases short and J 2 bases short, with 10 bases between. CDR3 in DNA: TGTGCCAGCAGTGACGTGACTTCCAACACTGAAGCTTTCTTT. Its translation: CASSDVTSNTEAFF.

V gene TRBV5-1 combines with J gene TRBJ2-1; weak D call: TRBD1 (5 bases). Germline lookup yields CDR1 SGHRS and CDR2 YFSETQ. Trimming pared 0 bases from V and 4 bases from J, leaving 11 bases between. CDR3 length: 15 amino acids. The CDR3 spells CASSLVSREYNEQFF. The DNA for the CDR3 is TGCGCCAGCAGCTTGGTGTCCAGGGAATACAATGAGCAGTTCTTC.

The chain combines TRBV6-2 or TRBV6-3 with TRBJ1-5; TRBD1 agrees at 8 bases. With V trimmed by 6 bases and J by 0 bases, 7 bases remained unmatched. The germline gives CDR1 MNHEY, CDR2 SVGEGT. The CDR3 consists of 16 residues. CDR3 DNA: TGTGCCAGCAGCTATGGACAGGGCGCTAGCAATCAGCCCCAGCATTTT. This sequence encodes CASSYGQGASNQPQHF.

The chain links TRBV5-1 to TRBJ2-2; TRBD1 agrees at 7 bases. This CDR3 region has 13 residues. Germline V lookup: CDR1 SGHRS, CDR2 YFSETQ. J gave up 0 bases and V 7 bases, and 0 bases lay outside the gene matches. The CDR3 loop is CASGTANTGELFF. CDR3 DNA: TGCGCCAGCGGGACAGCGAACACCGGGGAGCTGTTTTTT.

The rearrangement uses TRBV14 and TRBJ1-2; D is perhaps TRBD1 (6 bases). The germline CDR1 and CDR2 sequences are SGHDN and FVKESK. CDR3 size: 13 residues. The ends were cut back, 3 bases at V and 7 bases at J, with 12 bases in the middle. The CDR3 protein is CASSHRGRPGYTF. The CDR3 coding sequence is TGTGCCAGCAGCCACAGGGGTCGGCCTGGCTACACCTTC.

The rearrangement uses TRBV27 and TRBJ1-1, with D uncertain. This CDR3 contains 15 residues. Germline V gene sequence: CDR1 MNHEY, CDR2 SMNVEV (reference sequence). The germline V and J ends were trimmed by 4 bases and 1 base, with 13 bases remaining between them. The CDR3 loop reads CASSSRITANTEAFF. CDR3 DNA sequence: TGTGCCAGCAGTTCCCGGATTACAGCGAACACTGAAGCTTTCTTT.

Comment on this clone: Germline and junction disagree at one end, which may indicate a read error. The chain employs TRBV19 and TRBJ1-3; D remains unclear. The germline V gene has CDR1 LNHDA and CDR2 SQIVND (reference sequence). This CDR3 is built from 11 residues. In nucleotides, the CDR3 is TGTGCCAGTAGCAACCTTAAAGCCTCATGTTTT. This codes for CASSNLKASCF.

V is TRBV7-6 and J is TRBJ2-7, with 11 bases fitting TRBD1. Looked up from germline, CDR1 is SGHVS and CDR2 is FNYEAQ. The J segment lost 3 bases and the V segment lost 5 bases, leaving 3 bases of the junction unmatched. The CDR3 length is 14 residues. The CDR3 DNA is TGTGCCAGCAGCCAGGGGACAGGGGGCTACGAGCAGTACTTC. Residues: CASSQGTGGYEQYF.

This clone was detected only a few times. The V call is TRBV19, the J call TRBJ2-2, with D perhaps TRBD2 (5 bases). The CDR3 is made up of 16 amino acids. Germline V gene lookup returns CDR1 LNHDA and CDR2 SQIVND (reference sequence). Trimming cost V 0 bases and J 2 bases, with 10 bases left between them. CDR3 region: CASSIDSRANTGELFF. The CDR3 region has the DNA TGTGCCAGTAGTATAGATTCGAGGGCCAACACCGGGGAGCTGTTTTTT.

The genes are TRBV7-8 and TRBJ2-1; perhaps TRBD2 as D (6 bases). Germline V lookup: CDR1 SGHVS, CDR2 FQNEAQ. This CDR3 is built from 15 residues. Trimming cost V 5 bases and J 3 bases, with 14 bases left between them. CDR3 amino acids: CASSLDLGGYNEQFF. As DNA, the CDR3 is TGTGCCAGCAGCCTCGACTTGGGGGGCTACAATGAGCAGTTCTTC.

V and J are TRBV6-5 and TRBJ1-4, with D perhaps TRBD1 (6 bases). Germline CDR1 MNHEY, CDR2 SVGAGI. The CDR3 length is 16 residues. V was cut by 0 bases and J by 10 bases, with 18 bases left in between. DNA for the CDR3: TGTGCCAGCAGTTACTCCCGGGACATTGGCACACGAAAACTGTTTTTT. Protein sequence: CASSYSRDIGTRKLFF.

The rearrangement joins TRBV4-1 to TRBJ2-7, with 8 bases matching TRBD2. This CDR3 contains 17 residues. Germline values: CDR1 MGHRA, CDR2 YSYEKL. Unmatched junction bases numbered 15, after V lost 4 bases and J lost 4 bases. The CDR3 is CASSLTLKGREGYEQYF. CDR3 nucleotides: TGCGCCAGCAGCCTCACCCTGAAGGGACGGGAGGGTTACGAGCAGTACTTC.

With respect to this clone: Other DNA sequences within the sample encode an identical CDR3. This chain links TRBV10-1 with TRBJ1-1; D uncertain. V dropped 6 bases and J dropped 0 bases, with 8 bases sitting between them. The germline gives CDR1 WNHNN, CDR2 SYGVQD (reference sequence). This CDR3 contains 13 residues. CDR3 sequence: CASRQAMNTEAFF. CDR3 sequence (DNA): TGCGCCAGCAGGCAAGCGATGAACACTGAAGCTTTCTTT.

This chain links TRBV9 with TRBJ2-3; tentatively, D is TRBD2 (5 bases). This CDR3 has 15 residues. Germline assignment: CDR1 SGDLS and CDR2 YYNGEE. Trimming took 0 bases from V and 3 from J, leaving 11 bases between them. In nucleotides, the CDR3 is TGTGCCAGCAGCGTAGAGGGAGCCCCGACAGATACGCAGTATTTT. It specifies CASSVEGAPTDTQYF.

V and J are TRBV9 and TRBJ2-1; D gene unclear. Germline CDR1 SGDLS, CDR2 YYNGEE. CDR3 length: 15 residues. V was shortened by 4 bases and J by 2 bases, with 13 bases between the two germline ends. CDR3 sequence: CASSSRDLTYNEQFF. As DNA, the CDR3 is TGTGCCAGCAGCTCCCGAGACTTAACCTACAATGAGCAGTTCTTC.

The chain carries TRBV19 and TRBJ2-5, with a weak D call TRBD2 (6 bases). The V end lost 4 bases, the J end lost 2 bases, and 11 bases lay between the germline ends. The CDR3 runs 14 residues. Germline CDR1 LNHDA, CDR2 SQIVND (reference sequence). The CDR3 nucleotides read TGTGCCAGTAGTAGTGGAGGGTCGCAAGAGACCCAGTACTTC. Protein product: CASSSGGSQETQYF.

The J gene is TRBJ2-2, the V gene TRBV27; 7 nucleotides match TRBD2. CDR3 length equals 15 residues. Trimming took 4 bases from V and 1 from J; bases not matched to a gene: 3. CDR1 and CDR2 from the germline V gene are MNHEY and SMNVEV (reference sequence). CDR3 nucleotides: TGTGCCAGCAGTTATCGCGGGAGGAACACCGGGGAGCTGTTTTTT. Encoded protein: CASSYRGRNTGELFF.